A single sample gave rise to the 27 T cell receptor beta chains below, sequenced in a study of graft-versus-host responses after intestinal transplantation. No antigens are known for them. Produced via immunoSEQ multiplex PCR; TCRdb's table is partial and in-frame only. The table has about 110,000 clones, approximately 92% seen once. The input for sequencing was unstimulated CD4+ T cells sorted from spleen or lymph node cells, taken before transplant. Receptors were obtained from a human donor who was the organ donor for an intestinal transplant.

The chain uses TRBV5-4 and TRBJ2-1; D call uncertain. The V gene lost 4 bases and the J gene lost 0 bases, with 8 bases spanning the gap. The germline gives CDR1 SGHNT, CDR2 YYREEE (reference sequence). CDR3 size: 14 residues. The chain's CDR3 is CASSLFSSYNEQFF. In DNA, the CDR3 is TGTGCCAGCAGCCTTTTTAGCTCCTACAATGAGCAGTTCTTC.

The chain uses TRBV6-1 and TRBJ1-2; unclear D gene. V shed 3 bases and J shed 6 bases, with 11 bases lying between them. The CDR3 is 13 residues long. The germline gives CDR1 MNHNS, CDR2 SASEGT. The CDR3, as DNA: TGTGCCAGCAGTGAGTTGCGAGGGAATGGCTACACCTTC. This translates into CASSELRGNGYTF.

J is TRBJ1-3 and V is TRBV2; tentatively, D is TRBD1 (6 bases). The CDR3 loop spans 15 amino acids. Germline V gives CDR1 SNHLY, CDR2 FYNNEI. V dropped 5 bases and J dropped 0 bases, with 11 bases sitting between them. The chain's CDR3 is CASSYTGSSGNTIYF. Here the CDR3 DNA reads TGTGCCAGCAGTTATACAGGGTCCTCTGGAAACACCATATATTTT.

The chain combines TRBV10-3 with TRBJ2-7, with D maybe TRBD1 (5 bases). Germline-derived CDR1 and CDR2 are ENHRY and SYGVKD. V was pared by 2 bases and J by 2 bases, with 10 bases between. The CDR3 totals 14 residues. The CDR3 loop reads CAISENPGTYEQYF. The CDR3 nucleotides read TGTGCCATCAGTGAGAATCCAGGGACCTACGAGCAGTACTTC.

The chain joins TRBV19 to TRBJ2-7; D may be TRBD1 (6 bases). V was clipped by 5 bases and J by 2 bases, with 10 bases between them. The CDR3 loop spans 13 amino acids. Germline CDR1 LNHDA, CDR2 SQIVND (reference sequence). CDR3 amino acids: CASSVGQTYEQYF. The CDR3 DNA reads TGTGCCAGTAGTGTTGGACAGACCTACGAGCAGTACTTC.

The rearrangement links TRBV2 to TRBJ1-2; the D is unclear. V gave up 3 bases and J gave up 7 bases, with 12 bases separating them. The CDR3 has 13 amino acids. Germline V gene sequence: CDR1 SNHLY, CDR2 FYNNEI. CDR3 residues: CASSDPRIGGYTF. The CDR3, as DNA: TGTGCCAGCAGTGACCCGAGGATCGGTGGCTACACCTTC.

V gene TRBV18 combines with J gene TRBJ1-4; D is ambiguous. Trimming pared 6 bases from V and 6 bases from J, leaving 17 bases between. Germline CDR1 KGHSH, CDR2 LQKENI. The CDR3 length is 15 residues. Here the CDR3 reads CASSLYLGSDEKLFF. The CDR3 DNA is TGTGCCAGCTCTCTCTACCTGGGGTCGGATGAAAAACTGTTTTTT.

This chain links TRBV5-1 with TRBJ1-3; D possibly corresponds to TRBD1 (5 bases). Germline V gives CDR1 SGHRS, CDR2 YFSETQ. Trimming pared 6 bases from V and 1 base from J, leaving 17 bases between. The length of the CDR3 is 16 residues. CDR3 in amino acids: CASTVQGLSSGNTIYF. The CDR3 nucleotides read TGCGCCAGCACGGTTCAGGGTCTATCTTCTGGAAACACCATATATTTT.

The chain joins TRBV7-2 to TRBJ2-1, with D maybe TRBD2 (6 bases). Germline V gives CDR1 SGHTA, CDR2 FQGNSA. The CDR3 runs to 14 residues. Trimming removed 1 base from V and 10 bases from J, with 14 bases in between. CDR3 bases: TGTGCCAGCAGCTTAGGACTAGTTAGTTCAGAGCAGTTCTTC. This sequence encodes CASSLGLVSSEQFF.

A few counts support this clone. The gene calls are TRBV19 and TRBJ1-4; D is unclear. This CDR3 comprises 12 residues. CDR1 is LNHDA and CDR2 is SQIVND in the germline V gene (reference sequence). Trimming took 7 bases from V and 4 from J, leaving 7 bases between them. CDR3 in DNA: TGTGCCAGTACCAACCGTAATGAAAAACTGTTTTTT. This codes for CASTNRNEKLFF.

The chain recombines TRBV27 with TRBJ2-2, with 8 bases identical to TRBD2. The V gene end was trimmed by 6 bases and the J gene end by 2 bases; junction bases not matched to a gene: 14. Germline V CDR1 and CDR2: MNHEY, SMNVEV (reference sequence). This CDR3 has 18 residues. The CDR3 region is CASSLNRLAGPNTGELFF. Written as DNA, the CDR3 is TGTGCCAGCAGCTTGAACAGGCTAGCGGGCCCAAACACCGGGGAGCTGTTTTTT.

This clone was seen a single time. The CDR3 DNA sequence: TGTGCCAGCAGCTGGCGGACAGGTCACAACACTGAAGCTTTCTTT. Translating gives CASSWRTGHNTEAFF. This chain connects TRBV7-2 to TRBJ1-1; the match to TRBD1 covers 7 bases. CDR1 and CDR2 from the germline V gene are SGHTA and FQGNSA. CDR3 size: 15 residues. Trimming at V came to 4 bases and at J to 2 bases, leaving 7 bases not matched to a gene. Drawing the rest from reference TRBV7-2 and TRBJ1-1, the complete variable domain is GAGVSQSPSNKVTEKGKDVELRCDPISGHTALYWYRQSLGQGLEFLIYFQGNSAPDKSGLPSDRFSAERTGGSVSTLTIQRTQQEDSAVYLCASSWRTGHNTEAFFGQGTRLTVV.

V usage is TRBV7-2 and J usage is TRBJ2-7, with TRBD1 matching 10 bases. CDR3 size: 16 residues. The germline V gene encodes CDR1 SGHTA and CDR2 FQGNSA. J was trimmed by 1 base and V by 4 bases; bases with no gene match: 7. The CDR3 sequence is CASSYKPGQGSYEQYF. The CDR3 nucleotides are TGTGCCAGCAGCTACAAACCGGGACAGGGGTCCTACGAGCAGTACTTC.

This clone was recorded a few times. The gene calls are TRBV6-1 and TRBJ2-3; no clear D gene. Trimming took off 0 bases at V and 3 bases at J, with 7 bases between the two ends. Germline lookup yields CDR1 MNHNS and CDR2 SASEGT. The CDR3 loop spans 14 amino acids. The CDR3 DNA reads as TGTGCCAGCAGTGAAGCGGGTAGGACAGATACGCAGTATTTT. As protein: CASSEAGRTDTQYF.

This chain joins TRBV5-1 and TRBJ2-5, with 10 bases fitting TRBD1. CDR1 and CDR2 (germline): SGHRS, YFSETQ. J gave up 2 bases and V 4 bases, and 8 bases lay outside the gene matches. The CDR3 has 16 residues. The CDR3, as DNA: TGCGCCAGCAGCATGAAGACAGGGGGCGTGCAAGAGACCCAGTACTTC. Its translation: CASSMKTGGVQETQYF.

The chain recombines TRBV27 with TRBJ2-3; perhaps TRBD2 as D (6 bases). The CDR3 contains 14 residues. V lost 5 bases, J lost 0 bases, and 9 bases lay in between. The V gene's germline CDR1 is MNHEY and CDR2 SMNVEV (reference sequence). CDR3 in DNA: TGTGCCAGCAGTCGGGAGCACAGCACAGATACGCAGTATTTT. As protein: CASSREHSTDTQYF.

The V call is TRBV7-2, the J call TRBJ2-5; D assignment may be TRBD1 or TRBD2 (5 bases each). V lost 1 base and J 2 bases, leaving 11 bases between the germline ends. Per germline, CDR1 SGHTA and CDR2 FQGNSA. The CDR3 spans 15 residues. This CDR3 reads CASSLVRGIQETQYF. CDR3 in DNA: TGTGCCAGCAGCTTAGTACGGGGCATTCAAGAGACCCAGTACTTC.

CDR3 loop: CAISGGEGATDTQYF. As DNA, the CDR3 is TGTGCCATCAGTGGGGGAGAGGGAGCCACAGATACGCAGTATTTT. J is TRBJ2-3 and V is TRBV10-3, with D tentatively TRBD2 (5 bases). Trimming removed 4 bases at V and 2 bases at J, with 13 bases between. CDR1 and CDR2 from the germline V gene are ENHRY and SYGVKD. CDR3 length equals 15 residues.

The CDR3: CASSALGTGGTDTQYF. CDR3 in DNA: TGTGCCAGCAGTGCCCTTGGGACAGGGGGCACAGATACGCAGTATTTT. The chain recombines TRBV27 with TRBJ2-3; 10 nucleotides align to TRBD1. CDR1 and CDR2 (germline): MNHEY, SMNVEV (reference sequence). The CDR3 length is 16 residues. The V gene end was trimmed by 5 bases and the J gene end by 1 base; junction bases not matched to a gene: 6.

CDR3 bases: TGTGCCAGCAGCCGACAGGGAAGAGAGCAGTACTTC. Its protein product is CASSRQGREQYF. The rearrangement links TRBV28 to TRBJ2-7; 7 nucleotides agree with TRBD1. The V gene end was trimmed by 6 bases and the J gene end by 7 bases; junction bases not matched to a gene: 6. The CDR3 extends over 12 amino acids. Germline V CDR1 and CDR2: MDHEN, SYDVKM.

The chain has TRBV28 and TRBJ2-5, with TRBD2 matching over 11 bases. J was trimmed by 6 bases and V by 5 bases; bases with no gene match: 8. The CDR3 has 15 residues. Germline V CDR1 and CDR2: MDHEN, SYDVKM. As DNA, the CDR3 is TGTGCCAGCAGTAAGAAACTAGCGGGAGTAAAGACCCAGTACTTC. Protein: CASSKKLAGVKTQYF.

This chain's CDR3 is CAISATSGNSYNEQFF. In DNA form, the CDR3 reads TGTGCCATCAGTGCGACTAGCGGGAACTCCTACAATGAGCAGTTCTTC. This chain links TRBV10-3 with TRBJ2-1; 11 bases are a match to TRBD2. The germline gives CDR1 ENHRY, CDR2 SYGVKD. V was clipped by 4 bases and J by 0 bases; unmatched bases: 2. The CDR3 covers 16 residues.

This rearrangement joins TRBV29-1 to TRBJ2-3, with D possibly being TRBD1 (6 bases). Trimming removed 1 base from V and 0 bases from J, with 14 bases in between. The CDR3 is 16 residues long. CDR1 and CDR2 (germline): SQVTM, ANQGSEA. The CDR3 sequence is CSVEGRGYISTDTQYF. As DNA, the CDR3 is TGCAGCGTTGAAGGCAGGGGATACATTAGCACAGATACGCAGTATTTT.

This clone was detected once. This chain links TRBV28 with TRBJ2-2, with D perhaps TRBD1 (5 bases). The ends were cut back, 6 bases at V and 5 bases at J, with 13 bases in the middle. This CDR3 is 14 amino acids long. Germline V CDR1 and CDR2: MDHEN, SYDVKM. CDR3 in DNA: TGTGCCAGCAGCCTAACCCCAGGGACCGGGGAGCTGTTTTTT. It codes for CASSLTPGTGELFF.

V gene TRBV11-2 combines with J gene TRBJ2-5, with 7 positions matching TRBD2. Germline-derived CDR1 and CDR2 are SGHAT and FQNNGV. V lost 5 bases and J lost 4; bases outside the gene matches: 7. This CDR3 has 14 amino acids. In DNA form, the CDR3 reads TGTGCCAGCAGCGGACCGGGACTAAGAGAGACCCAGTACTTC. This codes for CASSGPGLRETQYF.

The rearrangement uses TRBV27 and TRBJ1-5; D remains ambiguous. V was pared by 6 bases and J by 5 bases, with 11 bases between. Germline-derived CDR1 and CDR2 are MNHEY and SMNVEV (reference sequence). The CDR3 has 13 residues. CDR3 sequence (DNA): TGTGCCAGCAGCCGCAATCTAGATCAGCCCCAGCATTTT. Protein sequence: CASSRNLDQPQHF.

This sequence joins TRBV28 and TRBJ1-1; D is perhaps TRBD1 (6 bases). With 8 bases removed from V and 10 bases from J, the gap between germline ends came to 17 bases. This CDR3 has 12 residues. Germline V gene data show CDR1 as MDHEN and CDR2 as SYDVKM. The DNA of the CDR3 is TGTGCCAGCTTGACCACGGCCAGGGGAGCTTTCTTT. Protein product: CASLTTARGAFF. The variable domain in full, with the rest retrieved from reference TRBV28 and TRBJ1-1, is DVKVTQSSRYLVKRTGEKVFLECVQDMDHENMFWYRQDPGLGLRLIYFSYDVKMKEKGDIPEGYSVSREKKERFSLILESASTNQTSMYLCASLTTARGAFFGQGTRLTVV.